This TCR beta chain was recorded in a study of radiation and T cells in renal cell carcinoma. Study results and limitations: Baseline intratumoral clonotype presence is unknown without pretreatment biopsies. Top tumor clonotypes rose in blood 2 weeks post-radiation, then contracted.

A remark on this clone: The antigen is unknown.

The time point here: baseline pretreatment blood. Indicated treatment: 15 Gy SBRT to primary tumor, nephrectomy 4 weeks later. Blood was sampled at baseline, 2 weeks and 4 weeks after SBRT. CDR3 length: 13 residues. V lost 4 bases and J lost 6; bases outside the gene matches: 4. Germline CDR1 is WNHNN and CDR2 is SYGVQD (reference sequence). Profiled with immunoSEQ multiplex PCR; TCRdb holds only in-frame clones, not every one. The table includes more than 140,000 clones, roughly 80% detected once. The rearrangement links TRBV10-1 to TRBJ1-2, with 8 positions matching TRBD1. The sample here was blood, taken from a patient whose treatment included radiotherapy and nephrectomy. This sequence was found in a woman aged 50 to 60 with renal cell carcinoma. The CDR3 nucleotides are TGCGCCAGCAGTGCATCAGGGGGCGATGGCTACACCTTC. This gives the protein CASSASGGDGYTF.